The entry below gives a single T cell receptor (beta chain) sequence along with its context. This clone was detected only a few times. Its binding antigen is unknown. No clone much larger than this one lies a single base away; base qualities are absent. CDR1 and CDR2, looked up from the germline V gene, are MNHEY and SVGAGI. Unmatched junction bases come to 6, with V trimmed by 8 bases and J by 3 bases. The CDR3 runs 13 residues from the cysteine to the phenylalanine. The kept DNA is CDR3 alone, 39 bases in frame from the first base. The entry originates in a study of beta chain features in type 1 diabetes (dated by TCRdb to the late 2010s). With respect to the entire study: Patients and healthy donors did not differ in mean age, gender distribution, total cell number or subset yield. A total of 107,917,701 sorted cells were examined across all samples, and RNA yield correlated strongly with the number of cells per subset. In the study, recently diagnosed type 1 diabetes patients and matched healthy donors were compared on the TCRB repertoires of their sorted circulating CD4+ T cell subsets. Regulatory and stem cell-like memory subsets were isolated from only 8 patients and roughly 8 healthy donors, whereas naive and central memory subsets came from all 30 or so donors.

Each donor gave one peripheral blood draw, approximately 0.11 L on average, collected into heparinised tubes. Using a panel that included CD45RO, CCR7, CD25, CD127, CD95 and CD27, naive, central memory, regulatory and stem cell-like memory CD4+ T cells were sorted on a BD FACSAria II. Every sorted population had a purity above 98%. PBMCs were isolated right away by Lymphoprep density gradient centrifugation and were stained directly, without culture. So that batch effects would be minimized, each experiment stained and sorted samples in pairs, pairing one healthy donor with one patient. The entire isolated RNA was reverse transcribed using the High Capacity cDNA Reverse Transcription Kit, and thus expressed TCRB transcripts were sequenced. Deep immunoSEQ sequencing was performed on naive, central memory and regulatory T cell samples, with an average of around 3.5 million total reads per sample. Sorted cells were lysed in RLT buffer, and RNA was extracted using DNase-treated RNeasy Micro or Mini kits according to cell number. To prevent cross-contamination, every cell subset was processed on its own, while patient and healthy donor samples were processed together. TCRB sequences were amplified from cDNA with the immunoSEQ multiplex PCR, producing 87-bp fragments spanning the CDR3 region. Sequencing of the amplicons was performed on the Illumina HiSeq platform. The study's processing was this. Synthetic template baselines were used to correct PCR bias computationally, reads within Hamming distance 2 were collapsed together, and singletons that could not be merged were discarded. Reads were aligned against IMGT so that V, D and J genes, CDR3 length and insertions or deletions at six rearrangement sites could be assigned. Clonotype counts were normalized to sorted cell number within each subset before computing true diversity and Gini coefficients with the tcR R package. The overlap coefficient, calculated on TCRB nucleotide sequences, was used to measure repertoire sharing. The source is immuneACCESS, and TCRdb retained only in-frame sequences with V and J called. Part of the clones is not carried over; for the studies checked, unresolved V genes explain less than half of this, and the remainder is unexplained. V, J and clone size are those of that table, while D and trimming were read from the DNA. The sample contains more than 95,000 clones, approximately 15% of them found a single time. The top ten clones comprise 2.6% of the sample.

The full study reports these points: Naive, central memory and regulatory TCRB repertoires appeared more similar among patients than among healthy donors. At VDJ recombination sites, type 1 diabetes patients had fewer insertions and more deleted nucleotides, which implies abnormalities in thymic rearrangement. Shorter templates might be favored by PCR, yet because patient and control samples were amplified and corrected together, any such skew would affect both groups equally. Because cDNA was sequenced instead of genomic DNA, highly expressing activated cells could be over-represented, though the groups showed no difference in activation or CD3 levels. Only small numbers of individuals were included in the HLA sub-analyses, which left unresolved whether HLA type had any influence on TCRB rearrangement. A moderate but significant shortening of TCRB CDR3 length was observed in type 1 diabetes patients in all four CD4+ subsets.

Recombination connected TRBV6-5 to TRBJ2-7; TRBD2 lines up with 8 middle nucleotides. Sequenced material: central memory CD4+ T cells from blood. The clonotype originates from a man aged 18 to 35 with type 1 diabetes. The DNA reads TGTGCCAGCTGGGAGGGGACTAGCTACGAGCAGTACTTC. This translates into CASWEGTSYEQYF.